This T cell receptor beta chain came from a study of graft-versus-host responses after intestinal transplantation (dated by TCRdb to the early 2020s). The study in broad terms: Recipients received multivisceral, liver-intestinal, or isolated intestinal transplants. All recipients received anti-thymocyte globulin induction followed by maintenance tacrolimus and steroids for three to four years. After intestinal transplantation, graft-versus-host and host-versus-graft alloreactive T cell clones were followed in the graft, circulation and bone marrow using bulk TCR-beta CDR3 sequencing. To identify alloreactive clones, pre-transplant mixed lymphocyte reaction products were sequenced and then compared with unstimulated pre-transplant donor and recipient T cells. The cohort enrolled about two dozen intestinal transplant recipients, one of whom was a retransplant, and a few patients without pretransplant specimens were excluded. Donor T cell macrochimerism was defined as a peak of at least 4% donor T cells among recipient peripheral blood mononuclear cells. Rather than going through the commercial service, samples from three later patients were sequenced in-house on an Illumina MiSeq and processed with MiXCR.

Library preparation was by the immunoSEQ multiplex PCR assay. In most patients, genomic DNA was isolated using the Qiagen DNeasy Blood and Tissue Kit and sent frozen to Adaptive Biotechnologies for TCR sequencing. For most patients, genomic DNA was subjected to high-throughput TCR-beta CDR3 sequencing by Adaptive Biotechnologies. In the paper's pipeline: TCR sequencing data were retrieved from Adaptive's ImmunoSEQ software for more than 15 patients, whereas a few other patients were processed with MiXCR and VDJtools. CD4 versus CD8 sorting errors were corrected by removing sequences found in both subsets at a frequency ratio below 5:1. CDR3 nucleotide sequences shared by donor and recipient were removed because the origin of these sequences could not be assigned. At least 2-fold expansion over unstimulated cells and a minimum CFSE-low frequency of 0.002% (template counts) or 0.001% (read counts) were required for clones to be classified as alloreactive. Mappable clones were those detected in sequenced pre-transplant spleen, lymph node, or MLR CFSE-low populations of the donor or recipient. Cumulative frequency of alloreactive clones was calculated as a percentage of all sequences weighted by copy number. The table comes from immuneACCESS by way of TCRdb, which keeps in-frame sequences with V and J called. Part of the clones is missing from these tables; in studies checked, under half for an unresolved V gene and the rest for unknown reasons. V, J and clone size are those of that table, while D and trimming were read from the DNA. The sample profile shows fewer than 120,000 clones; roughly 95% of them were found once. Jointly, the top ten make up roughly 0.5% of the sample.

What the study reported, not specific to this receptor: The conclusions were limited by the relatively low number and heterogeneity of the intestinal transplant patients. GvH clones turned up in recipient bone marrow, with some appearing earlier in ileal mucosa or blood, a pattern consistent with an intestinal mucosal origin. Peak levels of circulating GvH clones were associated with declines in HvG clones early after transplant. High GvH to HvG T cell clonal ratios were observed in the allografts of patients with donor T cell macrochimerism.

The sample's time point, from its label and the paper: cells obtained before transplantation from donor or recipient. CD3+CD4+ and CD3+CD8+ populations were FACS-sorted from unstimulated pre-transplant donor and recipient cells taken from spleen or lymph nodes. CDR1 and CDR2, per the germline V gene, are MDHEN and SYDVKM. Inclusive of the bounding cysteine and phenylalanine, the CDR3 is 15 residues long. Only CDR3 DNA is held: 45 bases, read in frame from base 1. Cut back by 11 bases and 0 bases, the V and J ends lie 17 bases apart. As for this clone: What this receptor recognizes is not known. The record has no base qualities; no much larger clone is one base away.

The material was unstimulated CD8+ T cells sorted from spleen or lymph node cells, obtained before intestinal transplant. The chain is assembled from TRBV28 and TRBJ1-3, with no confidently assigned D gene. This receptor was identified in a human donor who received an intestinal transplant. CDR3 protein: CASLKAGYSGNTIYF. Here is the DNA: TGTGCCTCCCTTAAGGCGGGCTACTCTGGAAACACCATATATTTT.